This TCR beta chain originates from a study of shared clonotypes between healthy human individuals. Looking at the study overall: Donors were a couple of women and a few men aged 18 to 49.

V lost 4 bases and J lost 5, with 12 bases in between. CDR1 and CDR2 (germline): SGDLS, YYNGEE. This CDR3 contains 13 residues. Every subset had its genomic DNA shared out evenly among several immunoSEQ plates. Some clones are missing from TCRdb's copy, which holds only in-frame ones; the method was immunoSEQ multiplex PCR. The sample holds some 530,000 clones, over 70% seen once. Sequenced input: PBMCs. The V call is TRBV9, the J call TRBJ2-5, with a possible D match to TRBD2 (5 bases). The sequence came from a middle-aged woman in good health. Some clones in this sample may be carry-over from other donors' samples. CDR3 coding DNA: TGTGCCAGCAGCTCCCCACCGGGGGAGACCCAGTACTTC. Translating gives CASSSPPGETQYF.